These 20 T cell receptor beta chains were all obtained from the same sample, sequenced in a study of T-cell memory formation after mild COVID-19. TCRdb redid the calling of the 5' RACE reads with MiXCR, one entry per CDR3 protein. The sample holds roughly 250,000 distinct CDR3 sequences, approximately 15% seen once. Sequencing was performed on PBMCs or a T cell subset sorted from them (not recorded which). These receptor sequences come from a man younger than 30 who had mild COVID-19 (a few samples of this study predate the infection). Cell type and time point are not known.

This clonotype was seen a handful of times. The rearrangement links TRBV7-2 to TRBJ2-3; 10 nucleotides agree with TRBD2. The V and J ends lost 0 bases and 4 bases, in that order; junction bases with no gene match: 4. Per germline, CDR1 SGHTA and CDR2 FQGNSA. CDR3 length: 16 amino acids. The CDR3 DNA sequence: TGTGCCAGCAGCTTAGCTAGCGGGGGGTTTTCAGATACGCAGTATTTT. This translates into CASSLASGGFSDTQYF. Full variable domain (missing parts from reference TRBV7-2 and TRBJ2-3): GAGVSQSPSNKVTEKGKDVELRCDPISGHTALYWYRQSLGQGLEFLIYFQGNSAPDKSGLPSDRFSAERTGGSVSTLTIQRTQQEDSAVYLCASSLASGGFSDTQYFGPGTRLTVL.

This clonotype was recorded at least ten times. This sequence joins TRBV18 and TRBJ2-2; D unresolved. CDR3 size: 14 residues. Between the trimmed V and J ends, which lost 6 bases and 3 bases, there was a span of 11 bases. Germline loops: CDR1 KGHSH, CDR2 LQKENI. CDR3 nucleotides: TGTGCCAGCTCCGAGACACTTTACACCGGGGAGCTGTTTTTT. Protein product: CASSETLYTGELFF.

The chain links TRBV20-1 to TRBJ1-2; maybe TRBD1 (6 bases). The CDR3 is made up of 19 amino acids. Trimming cost V 3 bases and J 6 bases, with 32 bases left between them. Germline-derived CDR1 and CDR2 are DFQATT and SNEGSKA (reference sequence). The CDR3 reads CSARSTLSDSTVVVDGYTF. In DNA form, the CDR3 reads TGCAGTGCTAGGTCAACCCTCTCGGACAGTACGGTGGTGGTAGATGGCTACACCTTC.

The chain recombines TRBV20-1 with TRBJ1-1; 7 bases map to TRBD1. Trimming at V came to 4 bases and at J to 4 bases, leaving 9 bases not matched to a gene. This CDR3 has 14 amino acids. Germline V CDR1 and CDR2: DFQATT, SNEGSKA (reference sequence). The CDR3, as DNA: TGCAGTGCTAAAGAACAGGGACAGATCACTGAAGCTTTCTTT. Translating gives CSAKEQGQITEAFF.

The count of this clonotype is one. J is TRBJ1-1 and V is TRBV25-1; no definite D call. The CDR3 contains 12 residues. The germline V gene has CDR1 MGHDK and CDR2 SYGVNS. V dropped 3 bases and J dropped 2 bases, with 4 bases sitting between them. The CDR3 DNA sequence: TGTGCCAGCAGTGACTCTAACACTGAAGCTTTCTTT. Its translation is CASSDSNTEAFF.

This clonotype was detected ten times or more. The chain has TRBV10-3 and TRBJ2-3; 9 bases align to TRBD2. V was pared by 4 bases and J by 4 bases, with 6 bases of the junction left unmatched. CDR1 and CDR2 from the germline V gene are ENHRY and SYGVKD. This CDR3 is 15 amino acids long. CDR3: CAISGTSGSPDTQYF. CDR3 DNA: TGTGCCATCAGTGGTACTAGCGGGTCTCCAGATACGCAGTATTTT.

The chain links TRBV15 to TRBJ2-3; D is perhaps TRBD1 or TRBD2 (5 bases each). The CDR3 is 14 amino acids. Germline V gene lookup returns CDR1 LNHNV and CDR2 YYDKDF (reference sequence). Trimming shortened V by 5 bases and J by 6 bases, and 15 bases separated the two germline ends. Here the CDR3 DNA reads TGTGCCACCAGCCGGGTGGGGTGGGGGGATACGCAGTATTTT. The encoded protein is CATSRVGWGDTQYF.

The rearrangement links TRBV4-3 to TRBJ2-2; no firm D call. The CDR3 contains 15 residues. V dropped 2 bases and J dropped 3 bases, with 10 bases sitting between them. Germline-derived CDR1 and CDR2 are LGHNA and YSLEER. The CDR3 protein is CASSQTVGYTGELFF. The CDR3 nucleotides are TGCGCCAGCAGCCAAACTGTGGGGTACACCGGGGAGCTGTTTTTT.

This clonotype was detected a few times. The CDR3: CASSFYSPTGELFF. In DNA form, the CDR3 reads TGTGCCAGCAGCTTCTACAGCCCCACCGGGGAGCTGTTTTTT. V gene TRBV7-2 combines with J gene TRBJ2-2; D gene uncertain. The ends were cut back, 3 bases at V and 4 bases at J, with 9 bases in the middle. The CDR3 consists of 14 residues. Germline values: CDR1 SGHTA, CDR2 FQGNSA.

This clonotype has a handful of counts. The chain is built from TRBV3-1 and TRBJ2-1; the D gene is possibly TRBD1 (7 bases). Germline-derived CDR1 and CDR2 are LGHDT and YNNKEL (reference sequence). The V and J ends lost 4 bases and 0 bases respectively, with 16 bases between them. The CDR3 is 17 residues long. CDR3: CASSRARGASSYNEQFF. CDR3 in DNA: TGTGCCAGCAGCCGAGCCAGGGGGGCGAGCTCCTACAATGAGCAGTTCTTC.

This clonotype occurred a few times. This chain connects TRBV6-2 or TRBV6-3 to TRBJ2-5, with D uncertain. V was pared by 0 bases and J by 14 bases, with 13 bases between. The CDR3 has 12 amino acids. CDR1 is MNHEY and CDR2 is SVGEGT in the germline V gene. The CDR3 region is CASSYSLSELYF. CDR3 coding DNA: TGTGCCAGCAGTTACTCCCTGTCGGAGCTATACTTC.

This clonotype was detected many times. This chain connects TRBV27 to TRBJ2-5; D possibly corresponds to TRBD2 (6 bases). The CDR3 is made up of 13 amino acids. CDR1 and CDR2 from the germline V gene are MNHEY and SMNVEV (reference sequence). V lost 3 bases and J 7 bases, leaving 12 bases between the germline ends. The CDR3 DNA is TGTGCCAGCAGTTTTGGCGGGGCTGGGACCCAGTACTTC. Its translation is CASSFGGAGTQYF.

In this sample, this clonotype turned up a few times. The chain carries TRBV12-3 or TRBV12-4 and TRBJ1-1; D is uncertain. Trimming left V 6 bases short and J 4 bases short, with 12 bases between. The CDR3 runs 13 residues. The CDR3 spells CASSEILGTEAFF. CDR3 in DNA: TGTGCCAGCAGCGAGATCCTGGGCACTGAAGCTTTCTTT.

This clonotype was observed a handful of times. The chain recombines TRBV4-1 with TRBJ2-2, with TRBD2 matching 15 bases. Looked up from germline, CDR1 is MGHRA and CDR2 is YSYEKL. The CDR3 loop spans 15 amino acids. With V trimmed by 4 bases and J by 8 bases, 2 bases remained unmatched. The CDR3 here is CASSPGTSGGGELFF. For the CDR3, the DNA is TGCGCCAGCAGCCCCGGGACTAGCGGGGGGGGGGAGCTGTTTTTT.

The chain links TRBV29-1 to TRBJ2-5; D is perhaps TRBD1 (5 bases). Trimming left V 8 bases short and J 5 bases short, with 21 bases between. The germline V gene has CDR1 SQVTM and CDR2 ANQGSEA. The length of the CDR3 is 14 residues. CDR3 bases: TGCAGCAGCCGTTCGGGCTCAGGGCTGGAGACCCAGTACTTC. Translated, it gives CSSRSGSGLETQYF. The complete variable domain, with remaining parts taken from reference TRBV29-1 and TRBJ2-5, reads SAVISQKPSRDICQRGTSLTIQCQVDSQVTMMFWYRQQPGQSLTLIATANQGSEATYESGFVIDKFPISRPNLTFSTLTVSNMSPEDSSIYLCSSRSGSGLETQYFGPGTRLLVL.

This clonotype was detected ten times or more. The chain combines TRBV5-1 with TRBJ2-3, with unresolved D. V gave up 5 bases and J gave up 0 bases, with 10 bases separating them. Germline CDR1 and CDR2: SGHRS and YFSETQ. There are 14 residues in the CDR3. The CDR3 spells CASRERPSTDTQYF. Here the CDR3 DNA reads TGCGCCAGCAGGGAACGTCCTAGCACAGATACGCAGTATTTT.

This clonotype has only one observation. This CDR3 is CASSNGTAYGYTF. The CDR3 DNA is TGTGCCAGCAGCAACGGGACAGCCTATGGCTACACCTTC. The chain recombines TRBV12-3 or TRBV12-4 with TRBJ1-2; 7 positions match TRBD1. The CDR3 is made up of 13 amino acids. With 6 bases clipped from V and 4 bases from J, the junction kept 5 bases outside the gene matches.

The chain links TRBV6-1 to TRBJ2-5; 7 nucleotides match TRBD2. J gave up 7 bases and V 1 base, and 6 bases lay outside the gene matches. The CDR3 covers 14 residues. Germline assignment: CDR1 MNHNS and CDR2 SASEGT. The CDR3 region is CASSEGGRAGTQYF. DNA of the CDR3: TGTGCCAGCAGTGAAGGTGGGAGGGCAGGGACCCAGTACTTC.

The gene calls are TRBV29-1 and TRBJ1-5, with 7 bases that match TRBD1. Germline V CDR1 and CDR2: SQVTM, ANQGSEA. This CDR3 region has 13 residues. V gave up 4 bases and J gave up 6 bases; unmatched junction bases: 6. The CDR3 DNA reads as TGCAGCGTTGTTGCAGGGGGTAGTCAGCCCCAGCATTTT. The encoded protein is CSVVAGGSQPQHF.

This clonotype appeared many times. The chain carries TRBV7-6 and TRBJ2-3; 7 positions match TRBD1. Germline CDR1 and CDR2: SGHVS and FNYEAQ. CDR3 length: 14 amino acids. V gave up 5 bases and J gave up 3 bases; unmatched junction bases: 5. The CDR3 loop reads CASSPVRGTDTQYF. CDR3 sequence (DNA): TGTGCCAGCAGCCCCGTCAGGGGGACAGATACGCAGTATTTT.